This note documents a single T cell receptor beta chain sequence. Its antigen is unknown. Blood got drawn at baseline, again on cycle 4 day 1, and then on cycle 7 day 1. The data originate from a study of OX40 agonist ivuxolimab in advanced cancers. Study-level information: Of the participants, 35% to 50% had some prior anti-PD-1, anti-PD-L1 or anti-CTLA-4 therapy, which was allowed. Overall study findings and caveats: Which antigen the expanded peripheral T cells recognized is unknown. Patients who responded partially at 0.1-3.0 mg/kg showed clonal expansion ranking among the lowest.

TCRdb keeps only in-frame clones here, not all; method: immunoSEQ multiplex PCR. Of 100,000 or so clones in the sample, less than 90% were seen once. Sequences were derived from CD4+ or CD8+ T cells sorted from blood, sampled in a trial of the OX40 agonist ivuxolimab. This receptor was taken from an adult with an advanced solid tumor such as melanoma, head and neck, liver or kidney cancer.

This CDR3 is CASSLGRGQGEDGYTF. In nucleotides, the CDR3 is TGTGCCAGCAGCTTAGGTCGGGGACAGGGGGAGGATGGCTACACCTTC. The chain recombines TRBV7-9 with TRBJ1-2, with TRBD1 matching over 11 bases. With 1 base clipped from V and 6 bases from J, the junction kept 7 bases outside the gene matches. CDR1 SEHNR and CDR2 FQNEAQ come from the germline V gene (reference sequence). The CDR3 has 16 amino acids.